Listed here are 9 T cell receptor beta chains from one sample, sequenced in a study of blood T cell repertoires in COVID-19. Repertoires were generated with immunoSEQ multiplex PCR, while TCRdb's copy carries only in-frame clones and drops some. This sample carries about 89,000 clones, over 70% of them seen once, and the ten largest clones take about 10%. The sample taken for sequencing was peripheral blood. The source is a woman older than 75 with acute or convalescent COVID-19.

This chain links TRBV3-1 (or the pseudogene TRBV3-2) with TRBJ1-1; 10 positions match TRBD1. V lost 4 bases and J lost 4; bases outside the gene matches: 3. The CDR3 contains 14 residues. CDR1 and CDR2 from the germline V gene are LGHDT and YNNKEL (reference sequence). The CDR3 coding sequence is TGTGCCAGCAGCCCCCGGGACAGGGGCACTGAAGCTTTCTTT. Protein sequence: CASSPRDRGTEAFF.

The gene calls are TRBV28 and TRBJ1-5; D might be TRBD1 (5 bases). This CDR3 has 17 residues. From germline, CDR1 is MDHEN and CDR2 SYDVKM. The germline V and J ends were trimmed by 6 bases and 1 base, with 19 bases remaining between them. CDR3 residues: CASRPPASRVSNQPQHF. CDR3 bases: TGTGCCAGCAGACCCCCCGCGAGCAGGGTGAGCAATCAGCCCCAGCATTTT.

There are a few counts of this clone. CDR3 nucleotide sequence: TGCGCCAGCAGCTTGTCGGGACTGAATGAAAAACTGTTTTTT. Translated: CASSLSGLNEKLFF. V usage is TRBV5-1 and J usage is TRBJ1-4; D possibly corresponds to TRBD1 (5 bases). Germline values: CDR1 SGHRS, CDR2 YFSETQ. V shed 1 base and J shed 5 bases, with 9 bases lying between them. The CDR3 runs to 14 residues.

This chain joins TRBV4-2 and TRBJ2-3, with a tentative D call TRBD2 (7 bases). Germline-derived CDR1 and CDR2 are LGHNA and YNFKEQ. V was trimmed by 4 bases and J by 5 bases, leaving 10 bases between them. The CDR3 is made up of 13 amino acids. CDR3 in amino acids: CASSRGGRDTQYF. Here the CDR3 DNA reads TGTGCCAGCAGCCGGGGGGGCCGAGATACGCAGTATTTT.

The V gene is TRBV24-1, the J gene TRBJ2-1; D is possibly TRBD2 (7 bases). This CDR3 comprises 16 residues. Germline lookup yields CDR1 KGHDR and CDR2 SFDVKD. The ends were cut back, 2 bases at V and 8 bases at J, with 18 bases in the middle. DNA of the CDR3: TGTGCCACCAGTGATTCGAGGGGGGGTATTGAGGATGAGCAGTTCTTC. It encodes CATSDSRGGIEDEQFF.

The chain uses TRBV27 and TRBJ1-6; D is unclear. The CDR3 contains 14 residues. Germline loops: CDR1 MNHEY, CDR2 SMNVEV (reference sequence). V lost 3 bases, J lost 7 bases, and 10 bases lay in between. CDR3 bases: TGTGCCAGCAGTTTCGACGGGTTGAATTCACCCCTCCACTTT. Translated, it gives CASSFDGLNSPLHF.

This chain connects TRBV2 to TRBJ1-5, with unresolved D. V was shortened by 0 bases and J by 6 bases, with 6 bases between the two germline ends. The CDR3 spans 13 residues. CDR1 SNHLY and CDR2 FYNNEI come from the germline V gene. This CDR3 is CASSEARGQPQHF. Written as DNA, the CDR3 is TGTGCCAGCAGTGAAGCGCGGGGTCAGCCCCAGCATTTT.

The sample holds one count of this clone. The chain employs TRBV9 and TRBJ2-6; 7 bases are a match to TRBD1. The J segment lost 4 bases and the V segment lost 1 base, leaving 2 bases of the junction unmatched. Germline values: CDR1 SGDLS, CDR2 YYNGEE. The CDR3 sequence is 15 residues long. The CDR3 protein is CASSVTGAGANVLTF. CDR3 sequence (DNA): TGTGCCAGCAGCGTAACAGGGGCCGGGGCCAACGTCCTGACTTTC.

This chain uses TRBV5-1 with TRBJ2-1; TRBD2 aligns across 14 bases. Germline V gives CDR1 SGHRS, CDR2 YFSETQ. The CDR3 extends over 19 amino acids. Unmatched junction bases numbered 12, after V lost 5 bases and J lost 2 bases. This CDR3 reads CASSFRGTSGGLTYNEQFF. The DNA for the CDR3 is TGCGCCAGCAGTTTTAGAGGGACTAGCGGGGGACTTACCTACAATGAGCAGTTCTTC. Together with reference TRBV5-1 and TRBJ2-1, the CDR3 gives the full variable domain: KAGVTQTPRYLIKTRGQQVTLSCSPISGHRSVSWYQQTPGQGLQFLFEYFSETQRNKGNFPGRFSGRQFSNSRSEMNVSTLELGDSALYLCASSFRGTSGGLTYNEQFFGPGTRLTVL.